This T cell receptor beta chain was sequenced during a study of blood T cell repertoires in COVID-19. Clones were sequenced by immunoSEQ multiplex PCR, and TCRdb holds only the in-frame ones, with some missing. Of about 280,000 clones detected, roughly nine tenths appear once; the ten largest clones hold approximately 12%. The CDR3 has 12 amino acids. CDR1 is LNHDA and CDR2 is SQIVND in the germline V gene (reference sequence). V was clipped by 8 bases and J by 4 bases, with 11 bases between them. The chain uses TRBV19 and TRBJ1-2, with D maybe TRBD1 (6 bases). Sequencing was done on a sample of peripheral blood. The TCR originated in a woman aged 25 to 39 with COVID-19, enrolled during active disease. The CDR3 spells CASVDRTYGYTF. CDR3 in DNA: TGTGCCAGTGTGGACAGAACCTATGGCTACACCTTC.